This is a list of T cell receptor beta chains from one sample in a study of blood T cells in healthy people across ages. A single record per CDR3 protein comes from TCRdb applying MiXCR to the 5' RACE reads. Found here are around 990,000 distinct CDR3 sequences, 35% to 45% of them singletons; the top ten hold around 13%. Sequenced sample: blood. The origin of the receptors is a young man in good health. CDR3s leave out the opening cysteine and the closing phenylalanine or tryptophan.

v_gene: TRBV3-1; len: 12; CDR3aa: ASSQESGGGVRF
v_gene: TRBV10-3; len: 14; CDR3aa: AISDQGQGITDTQY
v_gene: TRBV20-1; len: 13; CDR3aa: SASRDRVSATEAF
v_gene: TRBV6-2/TRBV6-3; len: 16; CDR3aa: ASSNSRARGGFTGELF
v_gene: TRBV20-1; len: 11; CDR3aa: SASLQGFSGYT
v_gene: TRBV29-1; len: 11; CDR3aa: SVIGGGNQPQH
v_gene: TRBV7-9; len: 14; CDR3aa: ASSPPSRASGSPLH
v_gene: TRBV2; len: 12; CDR3aa: ASSEKSSYNEQY
v_gene: TRBV6-1; len: 11; CDR3aa: ASSEERADTQY
v_gene: TRBV11-2; len: 12; CDR3aa: ASSFWDSYNEQF
v_gene: TRBV12-3/TRBV12-4; len: 13; CDR3aa: ASTSEGQGADEAF
v_gene: TRBV5-1; len: 13; CDR3aa: ASRPSGGPYNEQF
v_gene: TRBV12-3/TRBV12-4; len: 11; CDR3aa: ASSPGSNRPQH
v_gene: TRBV28; len: 12; CDR3aa: ASSHGSMTDTQY
v_gene: TRBV12-3/TRBV12-4; len: 9; CDR3aa: ASSRDYRAY
v_gene: TRBV20-1; len: 15; CDR3aa: SRIRNSGQGKVDTQY
v_gene: TRBV20-1; len: 10; CDR3aa: SARHSNQPQH
v_gene: TRBV5-1; len: 13; CDR3aa: ASGEGQSLNTEAF
v_gene: TRBV24-1; len: 12; CDR3aa: ATSTDRGEQPQH
v_gene: TRBV5-1; len: 13; CDR3aa: ANSHRTSSQETQY
v_gene: TRBV6-1; len: 12; CDR3aa: ASGQVTFEETQY
v_gene: TRBV10-3; len: 11; CDR3aa: AISETESYEAF
v_gene: TRBV20-1; len: 11; CDR3aa: SARGASDYEQY
v_gene: TRBV7-2; len: 13; CDR3aa: ASSFLSQNTDTQY
v_gene: TRBV27; len: 11; CDR3aa: ASSSPGPNEQF
v_gene: TRBV20-1; len: 10; CDR3aa: SARDQGAFTY
v_gene: TRBV28; len: 11; CDR3aa: ASSYDRFYEQY
v_gene: TRBV7-9; len: 12; CDR3aa: ASSATVGSSPLH
v_gene: TRBV4-3; len: 14; CDR3aa: ASSSSNQGENEKLF
v_gene: TRBV20-1; len: 11; CDR3aa: SARPTSDYEQF
v_gene: TRBV18; len: 11; CDR3aa: ASSSPGVTEAF
v_gene: TRBV4-3; len: 13; CDR3aa: ASSLGQITNYGYT
v_gene: TRBV25-1; len: 12; CDR3aa: ASSDLGGADGYT
v_gene: TRBV2; len: 8; CDR3aa: ASMGDGYT
v_gene: TRBV24-1; len: 17; CDR3aa: ATSDQEAGGSIISQPQH
v_gene: TRBV7-6; len: 13; CDR3aa: ASSLVAGADSPLH
v_gene: TRBV9; len: 11; CDR3aa: ASSAGTGGDYT
v_gene: TRBV6-6; len: 15; CDR3aa: TSTSGVVAGLVDTQY
v_gene: TRBV5-5; len: 9; CDR3aa: ASSPEHEQY
v_gene: TRBV7-2; len: 13; CDR3aa: ASSLRRLPYEKLF
v_gene: TRBV29-1; len: 11; CDR3aa: SVDRANTGELF
v_gene: TRBV14; len: 13; CDR3aa: ASSFEDITYNEQF
v_gene: TRBV10-3; len: 16; CDR3aa: AISESLQGTGSTDTQY
v_gene: TRBV4-3; len: 14; CDR3aa: ASSQDYPGPNYGYT
v_gene: TRBV2; len: 11; CDR3aa: ASAGRLADTQY
v_gene: TRBV6-6; len: 14; CDR3aa: ASTPTLKDHNQPQH
v_gene: TRBV12-3/TRBV12-4; len: 14; CDR3aa: ASQGPVPIYTGELF
v_gene: TRBV12-3/TRBV12-4; len: 12; CDR3aa: ASSPPDNTDTQY
v_gene: TRBV4-3; len: 15; CDR3aa: ASSQDLSVTRNNEQF